This TCR beta chain was recovered during a study of memory CD4+ T cells and cytomegalovirus serostatus (dated by TCRdb to the late 2010s). With regard to the full study: The cohort included approximately 35 healthy adults from Belgium, of whom 9 were CMV seropositive and about 24 were CMV seronegative. CD4+ memory TCRbeta repertoires of a Belgian cohort with known cytomegalovirus serostatus were sequenced in order to replicate a published TCR-based CMV serostatus classifier.

The research as a whole found: For predicting CMV serostatus, the median bootstrapped AUC was about 0.95 using the original framework and roughly 0.92 using a US-trained random forest. Of 150 to 200 previously reported CMV-associated TCRbeta sequences, around 67 appeared in the CD4+ memory repertoires, each in one to five individuals. Only CD4+CD45RO+ memory cells were sequenced, in contrast to the original study, which included naive and memory CD4+ and CD8+ populations. The results were interpreted as suggesting that the CMV-associated TCR signature is largely present in the CD4+ memory repertoire. On the Belgian cohort, the classifier based on the original framework reached a median bootstrapped AUC of roughly 0.96, with a 95% CI of 0.76-1.00.

A word on this clone: Its antigen remains undetermined. No base quality information exists; no much larger clone differs at one position.

A distance of 17 bases separates the germline ends of V and J, which lose 4 bases and 8 bases respectively. The CDR3 runs 14 amino acids, cysteine and phenylalanine included. Kept here is only the CDR3 DNA, which spans 42 bases and is read in frame from base 1. Looking up the germline V gene (reference sequence) yields CDR1 MNHNY and CDR2 SVGAGI. Single viable CD3+CD4+CD8-CD45RO+ cells were sorted as memory CD4+ T cells on a FACSAria II. CMV serostatus was determined using a Roche Elecsys assay that detects serum IgG against CMV pp150, pp28, p38 and p52. After thawing, total CD4+ T cells were enriched by positive selection with CD4 magnetic microbeads. The samples came from a different study that was designed specifically to examine the CD4+ T cell memory repertoire. Peripheral blood mononuclear cells were isolated and cryopreserved according to standard operating procedures, and serum was kept at -80 degrees C. The staining used CD3-PerCP (BW264/56), CD4-APC (RPA-T4), CD45RO-PE (UCHT1) and CD8-Pacific Orange (3B5) antibodies, and Sytox blue was used to exclude non-viable cells.

Genomic DNA was extracted from sorted cells with the Quick-DNA Microprep Kit. Amplification of TCRbeta DNA was done with the immunoSEQ hsTCRbeta kit, following the protocol from the manufacturer. An Illumina MiSeq instrument was used to sequence the TCRbeta libraries. The original pipeline was this. Following removal of out-of-frame sequences, 2.3 million or so distinct TCRbeta sequences were retained, with an average of around 70,000 per individual. Two values were used to score each individual: the count of under 200 previously reported CMV-associated TCRbeta sequences and the total count of productive distinct TCRbeta sequences. A beta-binomial model was reimplemented in Python, and scikit-learn random forests with default parameters were trained on US cohort data. Classifier performance on the Belgian cohort was summarized as median AUC with percentile confidence intervals calculated over 10,000 bootstrap iterations. What TCRdb holds here is the immuneACCESS table cut down to in-frame rearrangements. Part of the clones is not present; checked against another copy, under half of the missing clones reflect an unresolved V gene, and the others are unexplained. That table supplies the V and J calls and clone size; D and trimming were determined from the DNA. The sample table contains under 50,000 clones; only one count was recorded for around three quarters of them. The ten most abundant clones make up about 5.8% of the sample.

In this chain, TRBV6-6 is recombined with TRBJ1-2; the D gene is possibly TRBD1, with 6 bases matching. The sequenced material came from memory CD4+ T cells from blood. This clonotype was obtained from an adult in good health and CMV-seropositive. The CDR3 protein: CASSSTQGTGGYTF. The DNA sequence is TGTGCCAGCAGTTCTACCCAGGGGACCGGGGGCTACACCTTC.